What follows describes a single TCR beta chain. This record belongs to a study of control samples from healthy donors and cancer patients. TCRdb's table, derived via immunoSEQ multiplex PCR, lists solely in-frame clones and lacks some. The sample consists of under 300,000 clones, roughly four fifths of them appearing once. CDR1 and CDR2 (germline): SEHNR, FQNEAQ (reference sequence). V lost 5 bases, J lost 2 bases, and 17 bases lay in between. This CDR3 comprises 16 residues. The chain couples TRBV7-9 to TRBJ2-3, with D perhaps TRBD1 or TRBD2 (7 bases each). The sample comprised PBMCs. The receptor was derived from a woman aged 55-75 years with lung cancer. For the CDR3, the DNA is TGTGCCAGCAGCCCAGCGCAGGGGGGGTACACAGATACGCAGTATTTT. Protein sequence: CASSPAQGGYTDTQYF.